Only a few counts were recorded for the clone carrying this TCR beta chain. No antigen is known for it. This CDR3 contains 12 residues. The V and J ends lost 8 bases and 5 bases respectively, with 12 bases between them. Germline V gene sequence: CDR1 SGHDN, CDR2 FVKESK. This sample is part of a study of identical twins. Whole-study findings and limits: Insertions were fewer in abundant cord blood beta clonotypes, whereas memory repertoires showed none of this pattern. Where out-of-frame alpha sequences were twin-shared, they showed excess low generation probability.

Template switching added a universal primer binding site, and final cDNA carried unique molecular identifiers. A single record per CDR3 protein comes from TCRdb applying MiXCR to the 5' RACE reads. The sample lists 1.5 million to 2 million distinct CDR3 sequences, about 31% occurring once. The rearrangement joins TRBV14 to TRBJ2-5, with D possibly TRBD1 on 6 matching bases. The sequencing input was cord blood. This clonotype was sampled from a newborn girl in good health. CDR3 nucleotides: TGTGCCAGCCAGGGGAATCGGGAGACCCAGTACTTC. Translated, it gives CASQGNRETQYF.